This T cell receptor (beta chain) was sequenced for a study of brain T cells in children with intractable seizures. This table comes from immunoSEQ multiplex PCR, and its TCRdb copy is limited to in-frame clones, with some not included. The data contain about 76,000 clones, 85% to 95% of them seen just once; the ten biggest clones take up less than 2%. Deletions cut 4 bases from V and 4 bases from J, with 11 bases between. CDR1 is SEHNR and CDR2 is FQNEAQ in the germline V gene (reference sequence). The CDR3 runs 14 residues. V is TRBV7-9 and J is TRBJ1-3; TRBD1 is a possible D gene (6 bases). The specimen was peripheral blood, collected at surgery. The receptor comes from a boy under three years old with tuberous sclerosis and intractable seizures. This chain's CDR3 is CASSSTGTGNTIYF. Here the CDR3 DNA reads TGTGCCAGCAGCTCTACAGGGACCGGAAACACCATATATTTT. Based on the CDR3 plus reference TRBV7-9 and TRBJ1-3, the full variable domain is DTGVSQNPRHKITKRGQNVTFRCDPISEHNRLYWYRQTLGQGPEFLTYFQNEAQLEKSRLLSDRFSAERPKGSFSTLEIQRTEQGDSAMYLCASSSTGTGNTIYFGEGSWLTVV.